Below are 10 T cell receptor beta chains sequenced from a single sample in a study of OX40 agonist ivuxolimab in advanced cancers. The repertoire was sequenced with immunoSEQ multiplex PCR; TCRdb's copy has only in-frame clones and lacks some. The repertoire holds 80,000 to 100,000 clones, with roughly 90% as singletons. Source: CD4+ or CD8+ T cells sorted from blood, taken in a trial of the OX40 agonist ivuxolimab. These receptors came from an adult with an advanced solid tumor such as melanoma, head and neck, liver or kidney cancer.

This chain links TRBV28 with TRBJ2-7, with D tentatively TRBD1 (6 bases). The germline CDR1 and CDR2 sequences are MDHEN and SYDVKM. V gave up 4 bases and J gave up 0 bases, with 13 bases separating them. The CDR3 contains 15 residues. The CDR3 spells CASSYPGTSSYEQYF. In nucleotides, the CDR3 is TGTGCCAGCAGTTACCCCGGGACATCCTCCTACGAGCAGTACTTC.

Here the CDR3 reads CASSQAPSGGTGELFF. For the CDR3, the DNA is TGCGCCAGCAGCCAAGCCCCTAGCGGGGGGACCGGGGAGCTGTTTTTT. The rearrangement joins TRBV4-3 to TRBJ2-2; 11 bases match TRBD2. The CDR3 has 16 amino acids. Germline V gene lookup returns CDR1 LGHNA and CDR2 YSLEER. The J segment lost 5 bases and the V segment lost 1 base, leaving 3 bases of the junction unmatched.

This chain links TRBV29-1 with TRBJ2-7; 7 nucleotides match TRBD1. Germline loops: CDR1 SQVTM, CDR2 ANQGSEA. The CDR3 has 15 residues. Trimming cost V 0 bases and J 6 bases; bases outside gene matches: 11. CDR3 nucleotides: TGCAGCGTTGAAGATCCCCAGGGGGTTCCCTCCGAGCAGTACTTC. It encodes CSVEDPQGVPSEQYF.

The chain employs TRBV18 and TRBJ1-1; 7 nucleotides align to TRBD1. Trimming took 3 bases from V and 4 from J; bases not matched to a gene: 11. The CDR3 consists of 16 residues. From germline, CDR1 is KGHSH and CDR2 LQKENI. The CDR3 sequence is CASSPFNRGGGTEAFF. CDR3 in DNA: TGTGCCAGCTCACCTTTCAACAGGGGAGGTGGCACTGAAGCTTTCTTT. The complete variable domain, with remaining parts taken from reference TRBV18 and TRBJ1-1, reads NAGVMQNPRHLVRRRGQEARLRCSPMKGHSHVYWYRQLPEEGLKFMVYLQKENIIDESGMPKERFSAEFPKEGPSILRIQQVVRGDSAAYFCASSPFNRGGGTEAFFGQGTRLTVV.

The chain recombines TRBV30 with TRBJ1-2; D might be TRBD1 (6 bases). Trimming left V 4 bases short and J 8 bases short, with 17 bases between. Germline V gene data show CDR1 as GTSNPN and CDR2 as SVGIG (reference sequence). The CDR3 has 13 amino acids. The DNA of the CDR3 is TGTGCCTGGAACCCGGACAGACTTATGGGCTACACCTTC. Amino acid sequence: CAWNPDRLMGYTF.

The chain is built from TRBV29-1 and TRBJ2-5; TRBD1 is a possible D gene (5 bases). The CDR3 extends over 13 amino acids. V was pared by 2 bases and J by 5 bases, with 12 bases between. Germline-derived CDR1 and CDR2 are SQVTM and ANQGSEA. In DNA form, the CDR3 reads TGCAGCGTTGAATGGGTGCAGGGCGAGACCCAGTACTTC. Residues: CSVEWVQGETQYF. The variable domain in full, completed from reference TRBV29-1 and TRBJ2-5, reads SAVISQKPSRDICQRGTSLTIQCQVDSQVTMMFWYRQQPGQSLTLIATANQGSEATYESGFVIDKFPISRPNLTFSTLTVSNMSPEDSSIYLCSVEWVQGETQYFGPGTRLLVL.

The chain uses TRBV7-3 and TRBJ1-1; no clear D gene. Trimming stripped 3 bases from V and 1 base from J, with 9 bases between. CDR3 length: 14 residues. Germline V gene data show CDR1 as SGHTA and CDR2 as FQGTGA. CDR3 nucleotides: TGTGCCAGCAGCTTGGGCGGCCCGAACACTGAAGCTTTCTTT. Translation gives CASSLGGPNTEAFF.

This chain uses TRBV5-4 with TRBJ2-7; 7 positions match TRBD1. The CDR3 has 14 residues. The V gene end was trimmed by 5 bases and the J gene end by 0 bases; junction bases not matched to a gene: 5. From germline, CDR1 is SGHNT and CDR2 YYREEE (reference sequence). Here the CDR3 DNA reads TGTGCCAGCAGTCAACGGGACAGCTCCTACGAGCAGTACTTC. Translation gives CASSQRDSSYEQYF.

The CDR3 here is CASSGSRSTDTQYF. The CDR3 DNA sequence: TGTGCCAGCAGCGGTTCGAGGAGCACAGATACGCAGTATTTT. The chain joins TRBV11-2 to TRBJ2-3; no reliable D call. CDR1 SGHAT and CDR2 FQNNGV come from the germline V gene. The CDR3 has 14 amino acids. Trimming left V 5 bases short and J 0 bases short, with 9 bases between.

This chain connects TRBV28 to TRBJ1-2, with D uncertain. Per the germline V gene, CDR1 is MDHEN and CDR2 is SYDVKM. The CDR3 sequence is 13 residues long. Between the trimmed V and J ends, which lost 3 bases and 4 bases, there was a span of 9 bases. Written as DNA, the CDR3 is TGTGCCAGCAGTTTCCCGGGGATCTATGGCTACACCTTC. Protein sequence: CASSFPGIYGYTF.